This TCR beta chain was profiled in a study of T cells after yellow fever vaccination (dated by TCRdb to the late 2010s). Background on the whole study: The SMART-Seq v4 Ultra Low Input RNA kit was used to prepare libraries from fractions with low cell numbers. To track T-cell clones before and after primary and booster YFV17D yellow fever vaccination, bulk TCR alpha and beta repertoires were sequenced longitudinally. Two healthy male donors made up the cohort, one aged 18 to 29 years and the other aged 30 to 40 years. Blood was drawn at multiple timepoints before and after primary and secondary immunization, with bulk PBMC replicates and cell subsets isolated.

This clonotype was counted ten times or more. There is no known antigen for this receptor. Per-nucleotide qualities are absent, and no much larger clonotype sits a single base away. Interpreted using the paper, the treatment or condition label stands for: live attenuated yellow fever vaccine strain. Two biological replicates of bulk PBMCs were collected at each blood-draw timepoint. PBMCs were isolated from peripheral blood using a standard Ficoll-Paque protocol. TriZol was used to extract RNA from bulk PBMCs, CD4 and CD8 fractions, and dextramer-positive and dextramer-negative fractions. These reads were obtained on an Illumina NovaSeq 6000. TCR cDNA was synthesized by 5'RACE template switching, through which a universal primer site and unique molecular identifiers were introduced. Priming for cDNA synthesis came from both the TCR alpha and TCR beta constant segments. Library amplification used two PCR steps, and the second PCR step added sample barcodes and sequencing adapters. Sequencing of libraries was done on Illumina HiSeq 2500 (2x100 bp) or NovaSeq (2x150 bp). As for the authors' bioinformatics: MIGEC was used to demultiplex reads and collapse the reads into UMI consensus sequences, and MiXCR was used for V(D)J alignment. Vaccine-responding clonotypes were identified with edgeR using replicate PBMC samples, with FDR below 0.01 and a log2 fold change above 5 up to day 15 being required. Each bulk clonotype received a CD4 or CD8 identity based on whether the sequenced CD4 or CD8 repertoire contained that clonotype at higher abundance. TCRdb reprocessed the public reads (quality trimming at Q25 with fastp, clone calling with MiXCR) and kept in-frame beta chains. Every entry covers one CDR3 protein and lists the most common genes and DNA from its rows. The V and J calls follow TCRdb's processing rather than the paper's. Across this sample there are some 340,000 distinct CDR3 sequences, with roughly 4% seen only once. Jointly, the top ten make up approximately 23% of the sample.

Here is what the overall study found, with its caveats: A small share of clonotypes was detected in both CD4 and CD8 compartments, with the overlap likely arising from convergent recombination. The secondary T-cell response was found to be weaker but faster than the primary response, with a peak reached on day 5 rather than on day 15. Most clones expanded after primary vaccination were re-detected after the booster (approximately 96% of CD4 and more than 70% of CD8), suggesting broad memory maintenance. Because abundant contaminating clonotypes from the bulk population could be contained in FACS-sorted repertoires, computational filtering was required. The study included only a couple of donors, which limits how far the findings can be generalized.

The germline V gene gives CDR1 as SQVTM and CDR2 as ANQGSEA. Its CDR3 holds 14 amino acids, cysteine through phenylalanine. Of all the DNA, just the CDR3 is kept, 42 bases in frame from base 1. V loses 6 bases, J loses 4 bases, and the germline ends lie 18 bases apart. The sequenced sample was PBMCs, obtained 5 days after the yellow fever booster vaccination. The TCR comes from a man younger than 35 who received the YFV17D yellow fever vaccine. This chain joins TRBV29-1 to TRBJ2-5; the D gene is perhaps TRBD1, on 5 matching bases. The CDR3 amino acid sequence is: CSVISVGAGETQYF. The DNA reads as follows: TGCAGCGTAATTTCGGTAGGGGCCGGAGAGACCCAGTACTTC.